The clone carrying this TCR beta chain was found many times. TCRdb re-called the 5' RACE reads with MiXCR, one entry per CDR3 protein. The table includes 20,000 to 30,000 distinct CDR3 sequences, 5.5% detected once. The data were taken from a study of T cells after yellow fever vaccination. The wider study: Investigators used CD3, CD45RA, CCR7 and CD95 to sort the EM, EMRA, CM and Tscm memory subsets. Notes on the study in general: Post-booster samples contained most primary-vaccination clones (approximately 96% CD4, about 87% CD8). Faster peaking, at day 5 versus 15, marked a secondary response that was weaker. Shared CD4/CD8 clonotypes were a small share, likely from convergent recombination.

Per the germline V gene, CDR1 is SGHTA and CDR2 is FQGNSA. V lost 8 bases, J lost 2 bases, and 16 bases lay in between. This CDR3 region has 14 residues. Source: PBMCs, either bulk or a sorted T-cell subset (CD4+, CD8+, memory, or dextramer-sorted; not recorded which), taken 15 days after the yellow fever booster vaccination. The chain recombines TRBV7-2 with TRBJ2-7, with D unresolved. The clonotype was recovered from a man in his thirties or forties who received the YFV17D yellow fever vaccine. The DNA for the CDR3 is TGTGCCAGCCGTGCGGATTTGCTAACCTACGAGCAGTACTTC. It specifies CASRADLLTYEQYF.